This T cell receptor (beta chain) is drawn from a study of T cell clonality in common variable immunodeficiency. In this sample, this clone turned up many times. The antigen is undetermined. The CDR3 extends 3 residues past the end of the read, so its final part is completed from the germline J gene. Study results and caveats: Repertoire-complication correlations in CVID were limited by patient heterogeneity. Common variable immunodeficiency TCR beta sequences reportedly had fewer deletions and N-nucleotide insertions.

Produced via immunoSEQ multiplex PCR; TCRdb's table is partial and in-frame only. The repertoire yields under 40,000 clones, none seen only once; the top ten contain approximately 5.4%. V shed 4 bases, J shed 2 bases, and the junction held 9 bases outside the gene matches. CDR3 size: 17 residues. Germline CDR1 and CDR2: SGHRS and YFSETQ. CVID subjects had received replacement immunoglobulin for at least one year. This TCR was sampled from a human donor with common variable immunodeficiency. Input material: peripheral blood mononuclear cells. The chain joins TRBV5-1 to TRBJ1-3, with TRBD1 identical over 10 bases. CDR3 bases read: TGCGCCAGCAGCATCGGGGACAGGGGTTTAGCTGGAAACACC. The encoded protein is CASSIGDRGLAGNT. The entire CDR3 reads CASSIGDRGLAGNTIYF.